The clone carrying this T cell receptor (beta chain) was counted many times. The antigen remains undetermined. This record belongs to a study of identical twins. General observations from the study: There were fewer insertions in abundant cord blood beta clonotypes, but memory repertoires showed no such pattern. Potential partial confounding of zero-insertion analyses by invariant MAIT and iNKT cells was noted.

One entry per CDR3 protein results from TCRdb running MiXCR on the 5' RACE reads. The data show around 680,000 distinct CDR3 sequences, more than 6.5% seen once. Germline V lookup: CDR1 KGHDR, CDR2 SFDVKD. This CDR3 region has 13 residues. Between the trimmed V and J ends, which lost 9 bases and 2 bases, there was a span of 9 bases. The same data also went into a second study, on yellow fever vaccine responses in identical twins.

The sequence derives from a woman aged 18-29 years in good health. The sequenced sample was PBMCs. The J gene is TRBJ2-2, the V gene TRBV24-1, with D perhaps TRBD1 (5 bases). For the CDR3, the DNA is TGTGCCACCTCAGGGCTCAACACCGGGGAGCTGTTTTTT. This codes for CATSGLNTGELFF.